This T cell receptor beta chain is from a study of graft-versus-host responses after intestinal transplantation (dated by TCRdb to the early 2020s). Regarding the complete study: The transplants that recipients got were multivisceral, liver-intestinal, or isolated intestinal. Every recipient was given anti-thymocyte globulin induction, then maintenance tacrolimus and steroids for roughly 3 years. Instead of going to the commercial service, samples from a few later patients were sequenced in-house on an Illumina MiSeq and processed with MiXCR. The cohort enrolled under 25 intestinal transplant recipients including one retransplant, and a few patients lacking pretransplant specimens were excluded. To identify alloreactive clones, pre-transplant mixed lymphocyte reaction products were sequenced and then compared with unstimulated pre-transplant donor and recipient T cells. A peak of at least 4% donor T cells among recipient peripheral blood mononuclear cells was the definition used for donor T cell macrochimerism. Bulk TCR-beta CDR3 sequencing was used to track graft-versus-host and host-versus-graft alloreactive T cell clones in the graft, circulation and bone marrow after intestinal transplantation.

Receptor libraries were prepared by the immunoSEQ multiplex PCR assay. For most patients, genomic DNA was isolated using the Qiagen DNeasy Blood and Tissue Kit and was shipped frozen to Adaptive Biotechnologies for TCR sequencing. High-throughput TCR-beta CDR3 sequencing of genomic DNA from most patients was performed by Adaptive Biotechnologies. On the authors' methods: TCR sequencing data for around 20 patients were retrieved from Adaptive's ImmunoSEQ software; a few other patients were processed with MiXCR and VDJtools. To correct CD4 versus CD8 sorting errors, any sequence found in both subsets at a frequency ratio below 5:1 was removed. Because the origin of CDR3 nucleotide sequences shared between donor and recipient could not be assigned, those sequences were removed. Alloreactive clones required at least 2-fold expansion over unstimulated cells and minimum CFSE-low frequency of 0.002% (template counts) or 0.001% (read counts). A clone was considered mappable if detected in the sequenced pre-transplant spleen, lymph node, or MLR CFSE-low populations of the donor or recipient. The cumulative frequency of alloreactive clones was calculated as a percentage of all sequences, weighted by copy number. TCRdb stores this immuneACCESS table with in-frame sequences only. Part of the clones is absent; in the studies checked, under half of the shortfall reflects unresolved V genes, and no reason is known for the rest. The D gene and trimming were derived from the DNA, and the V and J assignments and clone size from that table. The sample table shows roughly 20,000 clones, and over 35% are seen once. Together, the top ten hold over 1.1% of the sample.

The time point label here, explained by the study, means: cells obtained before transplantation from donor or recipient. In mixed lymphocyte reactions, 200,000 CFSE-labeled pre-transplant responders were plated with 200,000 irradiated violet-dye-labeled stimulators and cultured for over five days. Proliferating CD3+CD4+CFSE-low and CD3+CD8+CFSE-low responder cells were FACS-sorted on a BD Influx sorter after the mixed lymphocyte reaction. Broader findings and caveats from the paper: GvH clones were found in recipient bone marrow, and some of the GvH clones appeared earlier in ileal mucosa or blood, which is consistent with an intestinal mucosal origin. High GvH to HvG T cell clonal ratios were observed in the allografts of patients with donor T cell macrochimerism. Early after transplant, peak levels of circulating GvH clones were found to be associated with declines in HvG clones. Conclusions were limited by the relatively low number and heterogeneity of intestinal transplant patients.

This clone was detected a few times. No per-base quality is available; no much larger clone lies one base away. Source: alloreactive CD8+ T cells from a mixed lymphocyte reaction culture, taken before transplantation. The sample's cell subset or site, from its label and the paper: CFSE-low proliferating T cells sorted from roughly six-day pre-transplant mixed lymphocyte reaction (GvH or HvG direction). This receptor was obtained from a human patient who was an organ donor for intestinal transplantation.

The CDR3 here reads CASGGMPKNIQYF. The sequenced DNA: TGTGCCAGCGGGGGAATGCCCAAAAACATTCAGTACTTC. Rearrangement joined TRBV27 to TRBJ2-4; the D gene is possibly TRBD1 or TRBD2, each agreeing over 5 bases. The V end loses 8 bases and the J end loses 2 bases, and a stretch of 10 bases separates them. The CDR3 has 13 amino acids, counting the end cysteine and phenylalanine. This entry keeps only the CDR3 DNA: 39 bases, framed from base 1. Looking up the germline V gene (reference sequence) yields CDR1 MNHEY and CDR2 SMNVEV.